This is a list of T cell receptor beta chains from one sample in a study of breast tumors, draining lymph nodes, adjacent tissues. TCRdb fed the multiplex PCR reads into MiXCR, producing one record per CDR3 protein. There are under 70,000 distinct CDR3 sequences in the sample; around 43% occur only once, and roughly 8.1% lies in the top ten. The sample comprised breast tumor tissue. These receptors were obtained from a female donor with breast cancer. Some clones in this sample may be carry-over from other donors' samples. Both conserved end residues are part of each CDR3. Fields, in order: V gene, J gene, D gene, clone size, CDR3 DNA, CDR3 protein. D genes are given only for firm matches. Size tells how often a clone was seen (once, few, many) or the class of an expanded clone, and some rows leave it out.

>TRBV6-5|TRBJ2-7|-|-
TGTGCCAGCAGTCCGTTGGCAGGCTCCTACGAGCAGCACTTC
CASSPLAGSYEQHF
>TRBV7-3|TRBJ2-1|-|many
TGTGCCAGCAGCTTAACGGCTCCGGGAGAAAAACAGTTCTTC
CASSLTAPGEKQFF
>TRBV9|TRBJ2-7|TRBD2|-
TGTGCCAGCAGCTCGGGACTAGCGGGAGGATCCGAGCAGTACTTC
CASSSGLAGGSEQYF
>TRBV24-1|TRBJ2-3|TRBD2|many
TGTGCCACCAGTGCCTTAAGCGGGGGGGCCGGCACAGATACGCAGTATTTT
CATSALSGGAGTDTQYF
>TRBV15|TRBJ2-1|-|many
TGTGCCACCAGCAGAGATACTCCGAGTTTCACACTTCAGGGTAATGAGCAGTTCTTC
CATSRDTPSFTLQGNEQFF
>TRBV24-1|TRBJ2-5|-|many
TGTGCCACCAGTGATCCCAGGGTTGGGGAGACCCAGTACTTC
CATSDPRVGETQYF
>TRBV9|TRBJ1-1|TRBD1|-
TGTGCCAGCAGCGAACACCGGGACAGGAGCTATCACACTGAAGCTTTCTTT
CASSEHRDRSYHTEAFF
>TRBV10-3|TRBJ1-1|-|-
TGTGCCATCAGTGCCAGGGGCCAGGTAACTACTGAAGCTTTCTTT
CAISARGQVTTEAFF
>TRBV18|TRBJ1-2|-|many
TGTGCCAGCTCACCGAACGGTGACTATGGCTACACCTTC
CASSPNGDYGYTF
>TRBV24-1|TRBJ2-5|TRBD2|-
TGTGCCACCAGTGATTGGTCGGGAGGCGGCGAGACCCAGTACTTC
CATSDWSGGGETQYF
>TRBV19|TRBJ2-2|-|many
TGTGCCACTTACTCCGGGACACCGAACACCGGGGAGCTGTTTTTT
CATYSGTPNTGELFF
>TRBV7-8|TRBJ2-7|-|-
TGTGCCAGCAGCCGGGGGCAGAACTACGAGCAGTACTTC
CASSRGQNYEQYF
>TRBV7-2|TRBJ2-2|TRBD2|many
TGTGCCAGCAGCTTAGCGGGGGGGGGGGTCACCGGGGAGCTGTTTTTT
CASSLAGGGVTGELFF
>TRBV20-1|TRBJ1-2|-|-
TGCAGTGCTAGAGTGGCTAGCGGGGTTGACTATGGCTACACCTTC
CSARVASGVDYGYTF
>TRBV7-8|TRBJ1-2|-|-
TGTGCCAGCAGCTTAGGAGTAGCGGGGTTCTCTGGGGCCAACTATGGCTACACCTTC
CASSLGVAGFSGANYGYTF